Listed below are T cell receptor beta chains from one sample, sequenced in a study of cytomegalovirus exposure and HLA in healthy donors. Clones were read by immunoSEQ multiplex PCR, and TCRdb kept only the in-frame ones, dropping some. The sample records 130,000 or so clones, approximately 74% being singletons. The sequenced sample consisted of PBMCs. The receptors here all came from a young man in good health and CMV-seropositive. Each CDR3 is given with its conserved first and last residue. D genes are given only for firm matches. Size tells how often a clone was seen (once, few, many) or the class of an expanded clone, and some rows leave it out.

size,V,D,J,CDR3,DNA
-,TRBV10-3,-,TRBJ2-1,CAISESVGSSYNEQFF,TGTGCCATCAGTGAGTCGGTCGGGAGCTCCTACAATGAGCAGTTCTTC
-,TRBV19,TRBD1,TRBJ2-3,CASSPKVRGQGGTDTQYF,TGTGCCAGTAGCCCAAAAGTAAGGGGCCAGGGGGGCACAGATACGCAGTATTTT
-,TRBV19,-,TRBJ1-1,CASSRFSEQTTEAFF,TGTGCCAGTAGTCGGTTTAGTGAACAGACCACTGAAGCTTTCTTT
-,TRBV28,-,TRBJ1-2,CASSTYTGTGYTF,TGTGCCAGCAGTACGTATACAGGGACCGGCTACACCTTC
-,TRBV13,-,TRBJ1-4,CASSFYRAVNEKLFF,TGTGCCAGCAGCTTCTACAGGGCGGTGAATGAAAAACTGTTTTTT
-,TRBV5-1,TRBD1,TRBJ2-7,CASSSGQGADEQYF,TGCGCCAGCAGCAGTGGACAGGGGGCGGACGAGCAGTACTTC
-,TRBV7-9,-,TRBJ1-5,CVSSLVNQPQHF,TGTGTCAGCAGCTTAGTAAATCAGCCCCAGCATTTT
-,TRBV2,-,TRBJ2-5,CASNVELWETQYF,TGTGCCAGCAACGTGGAGCTGTGGGAGACCCAGTACTTC
few,TRBV5-1,-,TRBJ1-4,CASSPFLDSPNEKLFF,TGCGCCAGCAGCCCCTTCCTGGACAGCCCGAATGAAAAACTGTTTTTT
-,TRBV2,-,TRBJ2-1,CASSTDSYNEQFF,TGTGCCAGCAGCACGGACAGTTACAATGAGCAGTTCTTC
-,TRBV29-1,-,TRBJ2-1,CSVLADNPYNEQFF,TGCAGCGTTTTGGCGGACAACCCATACAATGAGCAGTTCTTC
medium-sized,TRBV10-3,TRBD1,TRBJ1-4,CAISALRDRTTSNEKLFF,TGTGCCATCAGTGCCCTTCGGGACAGGACTACCTCGAATGAAAAACTGTTTTTT
-,TRBV13,-,TRBJ1-6,CASSFDRTPLHF,TGTGCCAGCAGTTTCGACAGGACTCCCCTCCACTTT
-,TRBV7-6,-,TRBJ2-3,CASSFRGDTQYF,TGTGCCAGCAGCTTTAGGGGAGATACGCAGTATTTT
-,TRBV5-8,-,TRBJ2-2,CASSLAGPAGGLFF,TGTGCCAGCAGCTTGGCCGGGCCCGCCGGGGGGCTGTTTTTT
-,TRBV5-1,-,TRBJ1-1,CASSLSAENTEAFF,TGCGCCAGCAGCTTGTCCGCAGAGAACACTGAAGCTTTCTTT
-,TRBV9,-,TRBJ2-1,CASSVAGYNEQFF,TGTGCCAGCAGCGTAGCGGGGTACAATGAGCAGTTCTTC
-,TRBV5-4,-,TRBJ2-4,CASSLDGGAAKNIQYF,TGTGCCAGCAGCTTGGACGGAGGGGCAGCCAAAAACATTCAGTACTTC
-,TRBV7-9,-,TRBJ2-6,CAITPEGAGANVLTF,TGTGCCATCACCCCCGAAGGGGCTGGGGCCAACGTCCTGACTTTC
-,TRBV10-3,-,TRBJ1-3,CAISESPGSGNTIYF,TGTGCCATCAGTGAATCCCCAGGGTCTGGAAACACCATATATTTT
-,TRBV11-2,-,TRBJ2-3,CASSLPYNLNAVDF,TGTGCCAGCAGCTTACCTTACAACCTCAACGCAGTGGATTTT
-,TRBV5-6,-,TRBJ1-3,CASRGAGYGNTIYF,TGTGCCAGCAGAGGTGCGGGTTATGGAAACACCATATATTTT